Shown below are 16 T cell receptor beta chains from a single sample sequenced in a study of cytomegalovirus exposure and HLA in healthy donors. Both 60 Vbeta primers and 13 Jbeta primers went into the PCR. Profiling relied on immunoSEQ multiplex PCR, and the TCRdb table lists in-frame clones only, not all of them. The sample contains 100,000 or so clones, about 16% of which appear only once. Sample: PBMCs. The receptors were gathered from a female donor in good health and CMV-seronegative.

The gene calls are TRBV7-2 and TRBJ2-6, with 13 nucleotides matching TRBD2. The CDR3 runs to 18 residues. The V and J ends lost 5 bases and 4 bases, in that order; junction bases with no gene match: 8. Germline assignment: CDR1 SGHTA and CDR2 FQGNSA. The CDR3 DNA is TGTGCCAGCAGCGCCCAACTAGCGGGGGGGTCGGGGGCCAACGTCCTGACTTTC. This sequence encodes CASSAQLAGGSGANVLTF. The entire variable domain, with the rest obtained from reference TRBV7-2 and TRBJ2-6, is as follows: GAGVSQSPSNKVTEKGKDVELRCDPISGHTALYWYRQSLGQGLEFLIYFQGNSAPDKSGLPSDRFSAERTGGSVSTLTIQRTQQEDSAVYLCASSAQLAGGSGANVLTFGAGSRLTVL.

The V call is TRBV29-1, the J call TRBJ2-3; 7 nucleotides line up with TRBD1. The V gene's germline CDR1 is SQVTM and CDR2 ANQGSEA. V trimming: 7 bases; J trimming: 0 bases; junction bases outside the gene matches: 7. The CDR3 has 14 amino acids. This CDR3 reads CSARTGDSTDTQYF. The CDR3 region has the DNA TGCAGCGCCCGGACAGGAGACAGCACAGATACGCAGTATTTT.

The chain employs TRBV11-3 and TRBJ2-5; 9 bases are shared with TRBD1. This CDR3 is 15 amino acids long. Germline V gene sequence: CDR1 SGHNT, CDR2 YENEEA. The V segment lost 5 bases and the J segment 1 base; nucleotides outside the gene matches: 5. In DNA, the CDR3 is TGTGCCAGCAGCCACAGGGGGCCCCTCCAAGAGACCCAGTACTTC. It is translated as CASSHRGPLQETQYF.

This clone appeared a few times. This chain links TRBV19 with TRBJ1-5; no definite D call. Trimming pared 3 bases from V and 11 bases from J, leaving 17 bases between. The CDR3 sequence is 14 residues long. The germline gives CDR1 LNHDA, CDR2 SQIVND (reference sequence). The CDR3 reads CASSMEGPWGAQHF. DNA for the CDR3: TGTGCCAGTAGTATGGAAGGGCCTTGGGGAGCCCAGCATTTT. The full variable domain, its missing parts supplied by reference TRBV19 and TRBJ1-5, is DGGITQSPKYLFRKEGQNVTLSCEQNLNHDAMYWYRQDPGQGLRLIYYSQIVNDFQKGDIAEGYSVSREKKESFPLTVTSAQKNPTAFYLCASSMEGPWGAQHFGDGTRLSIL.

The chain is built from TRBV7-6 and TRBJ1-3; the match to TRBD1 covers 7 bases. Trimming at V came to 7 bases and at J to 1 base, leaving 7 bases not matched to a gene. The CDR3 contains 15 residues. Germline CDR1 and CDR2: SGHVS and FNYEAQ. CDR3 sequence: CASKTGKGSGNTIYF. For the CDR3, the DNA is TGTGCCAGCAAGACAGGGAAGGGGTCTGGAAACACCATATATTTT.

The chain combines TRBV5-1 with TRBJ2-7, with TRBD2 identical over 11 bases. Germline CDR1 is SGHRS and CDR2 is YFSETQ. J gave up 7 bases and V 0 bases, and 9 bases lay outside the gene matches. The CDR3 length is 16 residues. The CDR3 sequence is CASSLGLAGGRGEQYF. The CDR3 coding sequence is TGCGCCAGCAGCTTGGGTCTAGCGGGAGGCCGAGGAGAGCAGTACTTC.

J is TRBJ2-2 and V is TRBV4-1; 15 nucleotides align to TRBD2. V shed 1 base, J shed 2 bases, and the junction held 11 bases outside the gene matches. Germline CDR1 and CDR2: MGHRA and YSYEKL. This CDR3 is built from 21 residues. The CDR3 nucleotides read TGCGCCAGCAGCCAAGCGGGCATCAGGACTAGCGGGGGGGCCAACACCGGGGAGCTGTTTTTT. This gives the protein CASSQAGIRTSGGANTGELFF.

This clone has only a few counts. The chain has TRBV6-5 and TRBJ1-3; D unresolved. V lost 6 bases and J lost 3, with 12 bases in between. The CDR3 runs 14 residues. Germline-derived CDR1 and CDR2 are MNHEY and SVGAGI. The CDR3, as DNA: TGTGCCAGCAGGGTCAGGTATCGTGGAAACACCATATATTTT. Translating it yields CASRVRYRGNTIYF.

This rearrangement joins TRBV10-1 to TRBJ2-5; 8 nucleotides match TRBD1. The CDR3 runs to 12 residues. Germline V gene lookup returns CDR1 WNHNN and CDR2 SYGVQD (reference sequence). The trim removed 4 bases at V and 13 bases at J, leaving 8 bases unmatched. The CDR3 DNA is TGCGCCAGCAGTGCAGGGGGCGGGCCTCGGTACTTC. Its translation is CASSAGGGPRYF.

Only a few counts were recorded for this clone. The V and J genes are TRBV11-1 and TRBJ2-5; 11 positions match TRBD2. From germline, CDR1 is SGHAT and CDR2 FQDESV (reference sequence). V dropped 5 bases and J dropped 3; count of bases not matched to a gene: 5. The CDR3 is 15 residues long. The CDR3 spells CASSLGTSGKETQYF. CDR3 coding DNA: TGTGCCAGCAGCCTCGGGACTAGCGGAAAAGAGACCCAGTACTTC.

This clone was seen more than once but under ten times. The rearrangement links TRBV13 to TRBJ1-1; a weak D match, TRBD1 (5 bases). Germline CDR1 reads PRHDT; CDR2 reads FYEKMQ (reference sequence). The CDR3 spans 13 residues. The germline V and J ends were trimmed by 5 bases and 3 bases, with 10 bases remaining between them. The DNA of the CDR3 is TGTGCCAGCAGCACGCAGGGTCACACTGAAGCTTTCTTT. Residues: CASSTQGHTEAFF.

This clone was seen only a few times. The J gene is TRBJ2-7, the V gene TRBV7-8; 8 bases align to TRBD1. Germline V gives CDR1 SGHVS, CDR2 FQNEAQ. V shed 1 base, J shed 2 bases, and the junction held 10 bases outside the gene matches. CDR3 length: 17 residues. CDR3 bases: TGTGCCAGCAGCTTAGTCGGGGCCGGGACAGGCCCCTACGAGCAGTACTTC. It encodes CASSLVGAGTGPYEQYF.

This clone was observed a handful of times. The rearrangement uses TRBV6-5 and TRBJ2-2; D gene unclear. Deletions cut 0 bases from V and 3 bases from J, with 5 bases between. Germline V lookup: CDR1 MNHEY, CDR2 SVGAGI. The CDR3 extends over 14 amino acids. The CDR3 here is CASSYSRDTGELFF. In DNA, the CDR3 is TGTGCCAGCAGTTACTCACGAGACACCGGGGAGCTGTTTTTT.

This clone appeared a few times. The V gene is TRBV28, the J gene TRBJ2-7; 11 bases fit TRBD2. V gave up 6 bases and J gave up 1 base; unmatched junction bases: 5. This CDR3 has 15 residues. Germline V CDR1 and CDR2: MDHEN, SYDVKM. Written as DNA, the CDR3 is TGTGCCAGCAGCCCCGGGACTAGCGGATCCTACGAGCAGTACTTC. It encodes CASSPGTSGSYEQYF. Together with reference TRBV28 and TRBJ2-7, the CDR3 gives the full variable domain: DVKVTQSSRYLVKRTGEKVFLECVQDMDHENMFWYRQDPGLGLRLIYFSYDVKMKEKGDIPEGYSVSREKKERFSLILESASTNQTSMYLCASSPGTSGSYEQYFGPGTRLTVT.

The table lists this clone with a few counts. The J gene is TRBJ2-1, the V gene TRBV9; unclear D gene. With 0 bases removed from V and 2 bases from J, the gap between germline ends came to 9 bases. Per germline, CDR1 SGDLS and CDR2 YYNGEE. This CDR3 is 15 amino acids long. For the CDR3, the DNA is TGTGCCAGCAGCGTAGGTGCGCCAACCTACAATGAGCAGTTCTTC. Protein product: CASSVGAPTYNEQFF.

The V call is TRBV10-3, the J call TRBJ2-7, with D perhaps TRBD1 (5 bases). The CDR3 has 13 amino acids. The ends were cut back, 11 bases at V and 3 bases at J, with 17 bases in the middle. Germline V gives CDR1 ENHRY, CDR2 SYGVKD. The CDR3 loop is CAAQRTDNYEQYF. The CDR3 DNA sequence: TGTGCCGCCCAGAGGACGGACAACTACGAGCAGTACTTC.